This TCR beta chain stems from a study of cytomegalovirus exposure and HLA in healthy donors. Study context: Unique TCRs numbering around 80 million, obtained from HLA-typed donors, made up an early data release. General observations from the study: In a later analysis, the majority of CMV-associated beta chains seemingly showed HLA restriction. TCR beta sequences reportedly predicted most subjects' HLA-A and HLA-B alleles accurately.

For this clone: Its antigen is not known.

The V end was cut by 7 bases, the J end by 3 bases, with 15 bases between. The CDR3 loop spans 15 amino acids. The V gene's germline CDR1 is MNHNS and CDR2 SASEGT. In the PCR, 60 Vbeta and 13 Jbeta primers were used. Sequenced by immunoSEQ multiplex PCR; TCRdb stores in-frame clones only, minus some. The table has over 200,000 clones, around 85% seen once. Sequencing was done on a sample of PBMCs. This receptor was obtained from a human donor in good health. The genes are TRBV6-1 and TRBJ2-2; D is perhaps TRBD1 (6 bases). CDR3 sequence: CASTTGEGHTGELFF. CDR3 in DNA: TGTGCCAGCACGACAGGCGAGGGGCACACCGGGGAGCTGTTTTTT.